This T cell receptor (beta chain) was recovered during a study of T cells in Graves' hyperthyroidism and ophthalmopathy. About the research overall: Peripheral blood draws took place at initial diagnosis, ahead of any treatment.

Whole-study findings and limits: In blood, most of the thyroid clonotypes expanded above 0.001 were also present.

In its sample, this clonotype was seen many times. The antigen is not known. The source material, RNA transcripts, was used to amplify TCR beta CDR3 regions. Initially, a first-round RT-PCR of the TCR CDR3 employed the HTBI primer set. One entry per CDR3 protein results from TCRdb running MiXCR on the multiplex PCR reads. The sample yields some 360,000 distinct CDR3 sequences, approximately 18% seen once. There are 16 residues in the CDR3. Germline CDR1 is MDHEN and CDR2 is SYDVKM. Losses at the gene ends were 6 bases for V and 2 bases for J; bases not matched to a gene: 10. Lactation, pregnancy, other autoimmune disease or uncontrolled infection excluded patients.

The source is a woman aged 40 to 50 with Graves' ophthalmopathy. Sequences were obtained from blood. V usage is TRBV28 and J usage is TRBJ1-2, with 9 positions matching TRBD1. CDR3 DNA: TGTGCCAGCAGCAAGCAGTGGGACAGGGTCAACTATGGCTACACCTTC. Its protein product is CASSKQWDRVNYGYTF.